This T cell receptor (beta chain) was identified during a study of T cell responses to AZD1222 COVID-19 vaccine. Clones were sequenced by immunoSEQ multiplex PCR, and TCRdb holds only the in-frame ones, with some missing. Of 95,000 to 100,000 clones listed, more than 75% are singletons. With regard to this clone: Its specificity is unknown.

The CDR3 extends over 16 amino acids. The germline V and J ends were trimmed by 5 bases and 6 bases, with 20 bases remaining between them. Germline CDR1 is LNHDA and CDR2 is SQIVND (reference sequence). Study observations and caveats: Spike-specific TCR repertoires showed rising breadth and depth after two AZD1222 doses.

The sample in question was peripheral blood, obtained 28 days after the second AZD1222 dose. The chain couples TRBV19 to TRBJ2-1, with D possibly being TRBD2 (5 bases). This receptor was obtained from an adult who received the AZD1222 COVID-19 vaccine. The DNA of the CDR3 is TGTGCCAGTAGTTCCCTCGGGTCCCTTCGGGGCAATGAGCAGTTCTTC. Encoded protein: CASSSLGSLRGNEQFF.